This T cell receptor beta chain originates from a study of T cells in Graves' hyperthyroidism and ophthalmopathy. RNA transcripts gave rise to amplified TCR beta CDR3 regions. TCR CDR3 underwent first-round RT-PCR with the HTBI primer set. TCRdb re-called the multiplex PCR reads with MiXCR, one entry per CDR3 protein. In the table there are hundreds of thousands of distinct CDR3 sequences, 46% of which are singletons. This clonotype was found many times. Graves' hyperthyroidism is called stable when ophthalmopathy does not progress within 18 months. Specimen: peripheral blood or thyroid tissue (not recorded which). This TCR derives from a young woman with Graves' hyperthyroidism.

CDR3: CASSPPWTDYGYTF. The CDR3 bases are TGTGCCAGCAGCCCCCCGTGGACCGACTATGGCTACACCTTC. The rearrangement links TRBV7-9 to TRBJ1-2, with unresolved D. The V gene lost 5 bases and the J gene lost 3 bases, with 13 bases spanning the gap. The CDR3 length is 14 residues. Germline V gene lookup returns CDR1 SEHNR and CDR2 FQNEAQ (reference sequence).